One and the same sample provided the 29 T cell receptor beta chains below, sequenced in a study of cytomegalovirus exposure and HLA in healthy donors. 13 Jbeta primers and 60 Vbeta primers were used for the PCR. Libraries were prepared by immunoSEQ multiplex PCR; TCRdb keeps only in-frame clonotypes and omits some of them. The sample consists of some 65,000 clones, about 72% of them appearing once. The sequencing sample was made of PBMCs. The receptors come from a girl aged 5-17 years in good health and CMV-seropositive.

The chain combines TRBV11-3 with TRBJ2-1; TRBD2 matches at 14 bases. Germline values: CDR1 SGHNT, CDR2 YENEEA. Trimming took 1 base from V and 10 from J; bases not matched to a gene: 6. The CDR3 consists of 16 residues. CDR3 in amino acids: CASSLGGLAGEGEQFF. The DNA for the CDR3 is TGTGCCAGCAGCTTAGGGGGACTAGCGGGAGAGGGGGAGCAGTTCTTC.

The chain joins TRBV15 to TRBJ1-6; 8 nucleotides agree with TRBD1. This CDR3 spans 16 amino acids. J was trimmed by 10 bases and V by 4 bases; bases with no gene match: 12. Germline CDR1 LNHNV, CDR2 YYDKDF (reference sequence). CDR3 sequence reads: CATSTRRTGRGSPLHF. In DNA, the CDR3 is TGTGCCACCAGCACTCGGCGGACAGGGAGGGGATCACCCCTCCACTTT.

Here the CDR3 reads CSAGWGGENTEAFF. The CDR3 DNA is TGCAGCGCCGGGTGGGGGGGCGAGAACACTGAAGCTTTCTTT. The rearrangement links TRBV29-1 to TRBJ1-1; tentative D call: TRBD1 (6 bases). Trimming shortened V by 7 bases and J by 1 base, and 16 bases separated the two germline ends. Per the germline V gene, CDR1 is SQVTM and CDR2 is ANQGSEA. This CDR3 contains 14 residues.

The chain has TRBV7-8 and TRBJ1-5; 9 bases are shared with TRBD1. Per germline, CDR1 SGHVS and CDR2 FQNEAQ. CDR3 size: 15 residues. With 5 bases clipped from V and 7 bases from J, the junction kept 9 bases outside the gene matches. The CDR3 region has the DNA TGTGCCAGCAGCCGAGACAGGGGGATTGGACAGCCCCAGCATTTT. It translates to CASSRDRGIGQPQHF. The entire variable domain, with the rest obtained from reference TRBV7-8 and TRBJ1-5, is as follows: GAGVSQSPRYKVAKRGQDVALRCDPISGHVSLFWYQQALGQGPEFLTYFQNEAQLDKSGLPSDRFFAERPEGSVSTLKIQRTQQEDSAVYLCASSRDRGIGQPQHFGDGTRLSIL.

This chain links TRBV30 with TRBJ1-2, with unresolved D. Trimming shortened V by 2 bases and J by 0 bases, and 13 bases separated the two germline ends. CDR1 is GTSNPN, CDR2 SVGIG, per germline (reference sequence). The CDR3 consists of 15 residues. The CDR3 spells CAWSPSGLANYGYTF. CDR3 DNA: TGTGCCTGGAGTCCCAGCGGTCTAGCTAACTATGGCTACACCTTC.

The chain recombines TRBV6-1 with TRBJ1-3; D is uncertain. The CDR3 runs 13 residues. Trimming removed 2 bases from V and 4 bases from J, with 6 bases in between. CDR1 and CDR2 from the germline V gene are MNHNS and SASEGT. CDR3 in DNA: TGTGCCAGCAGTGAATTGGCAGGAAACACCATATATTTT. It codes for CASSELAGNTIYF.

The chain combines TRBV9 with TRBJ1-3; tentative D call: TRBD1 (6 bases). Germline V gene sequence: CDR1 SGDLS, CDR2 YYNGEE. The CDR3 is 15 amino acids. V was shortened by 4 bases and J by 2 bases, with 13 bases between the two germline ends. This chain's CDR3 is CASSPRQDPGNTIYF. As DNA, the CDR3 is TGTGCCAGCAGCCCTAGACAGGACCCTGGAAACACCATATATTTT.

The chain uses TRBV6-5 and TRBJ2-7, with 10 nucleotides matching TRBD2. Germline trimming cut 7 bases from V and 2 bases from J; bases unmatched to any gene: 2. CDR1 and CDR2 from the germline V gene are MNHEY and SVGAGI. The CDR3 covers 13 residues. CDR3 amino acids: CASMGLATYEQYF. The CDR3 DNA follows: TGTGCCAGCATGGGACTAGCGACCTACGAGCAGTACTTC.

The chain couples TRBV6-4 to TRBJ2-2; 7 nucleotides align to TRBD1. The ends lost 7 bases at V and 1 base at J; junction bases unmatched: 6. This CDR3 contains 15 residues. The germline CDR1 and CDR2 sequences are MRHNA and SNTAGT. The CDR3 is CASNSGTENTGELFF. The CDR3, as DNA: TGTGCCAGCAACTCCGGGACAGAGAACACCGGGGAGCTGTTTTTT.

This sequence joins TRBV5-1 and TRBJ2-7, with TRBD1 matching 8 bases. Germline CDR1 and CDR2: SGHRS and YFSETQ. This CDR3 has 14 amino acids. The junction had 4 bases not matched to a gene; V was cut back by 2 bases and J by 3 bases. DNA of the CDR3: TGCGCCAGCAGCTTACCGGGACAGGTCTACGAGCAGTACTTC. Its protein product is CASSLPGQVYEQYF.

The chain employs TRBV2 and TRBJ1-5; 9 bases line up with TRBD1. Germline trimming cut 7 bases from V and 3 bases from J; bases unmatched to any gene: 7. Germline V gene data show CDR1 as SNHLY and CDR2 as FYNNEI. CDR3 length equals 15 residues. CDR3 DNA sequence: TGTGCCAGCAAACAGGGGGCAACGGACAATCAGCCCCAGCATTTT. Translating gives CASKQGATDNQPQHF.

The rearrangement uses TRBV13 and TRBJ2-1; TRBD2 agrees at 8 bases. V was pared by 2 bases and J by 1 base, with 7 bases of the junction left unmatched. Germline V gene lookup returns CDR1 PRHDT and CDR2 FYEKMQ (reference sequence). This CDR3 region has 17 residues. The CDR3 region is CASSLPLSGSSYNEQFF. The CDR3 coding sequence is TGTGCCAGCAGCTTACCCCTCAGCGGGAGTTCCTACAATGAGCAGTTCTTC. The full variable domain, its missing parts supplied by reference TRBV13 and TRBJ2-1, is AAGVIQSPRHLIKEKRETATLKCYPIPRHDTVYWYQQGPGQDPQFLISFYEKMQSDKGSIPDRFSAQQFSDYHSELNMSSLELGDSALYFCASSLPLSGSSYNEQFFGPGTRLTVL.

The CDR3 DNA reads as TGTGCCAGCAGCCCCTCAACCCGGGGCACTGAAGCTTTCTTT. Protein: CASSPSTRGTEAFF. V and J are TRBV14 and TRBJ1-1; the D is unclear. The CDR3 sequence is 14 residues long. Trimming left V 4 bases short and J 4 bases short, with 13 bases between. The V gene's germline CDR1 is SGHDN and CDR2 FVKESK. Filled out from reference TRBV14 and TRBJ1-1, the complete variable domain reads EAGVTQFPSHSVIEKGQTVTLRCDPISGHDNLYWYRRVMGKEIKFLLHFVKESKQDESGMPNNRFLAERTGGTYSTLKVQPAELEDSGVYFCASSPSTRGTEAFFGQGTRLTVV.

V usage is TRBV4-3 and J usage is TRBJ2-1; 12 positions agree with TRBD2. V shed 0 bases and J 7 bases; nucleotides not matched to a gene: 16. The CDR3 totals 20 residues. Germline CDR1 reads LGHNA; CDR2 reads YSLEER. The CDR3 here is CASSQDRVESGTSGWNEQFF. As DNA, the CDR3 is TGCGCCAGCAGCCAAGATCGCGTGGAATCCGGGACTAGCGGGTGGAATGAGCAGTTCTTC.

This clone was recorded only once. The chain joins TRBV18 to TRBJ2-3; D gene uncertain. There are 13 residues in the CDR3. The V end was cut by 8 bases, the J end by 1 base, with 10 bases between. Germline CDR1 and CDR2: KGHSH and LQKENI. This CDR3 reads CASRAVGTDTQYF. The CDR3 DNA is TGTGCCAGCAGAGCCGTTGGCACAGATACGCAGTATTTT. The full variable domain, in which reference TRBV18 and TRBJ2-3 provide the parts outside the CDR3, is NAGVMQNPRHLVRRRGQEARLRCSPMKGHSHVYWYRQLPEEGLKFMVYLQKENIIDESGMPKERFSAEFPKEGPSILRIQQVVRGDSAAYFCASRAVGTDTQYFGPGTRLTVL.

The chain uses TRBV28 and TRBJ2-4, with TRBD2 matching over 7 bases. V gave up 6 bases and J gave up 1 base; unmatched junction bases: 12. The CDR3 length is 17 residues. Germline CDR1 MDHEN, CDR2 SYDVKM. The CDR3 spells CASRNSAGEGAKNIQYF. CDR3 nucleotide sequence: TGTGCCAGCAGAAACTCGGCGGGAGAGGGGGCCAAAAACATTCAGTACTTC.

This clone is judged medium-sized. J is TRBJ2-6 and V is TRBV5-1, with TRBD1 matching over 7 bases. The germline V gene encodes CDR1 SGHRS and CDR2 YFSETQ. Trimming removed 4 bases from V and 1 base from J; junction bases left unmatched: 5. CDR3 length equals 16 residues. CDR3 sequence reads: CASSARQGSGANVLTF. The CDR3 DNA reads as TGCGCCAGCAGCGCAAGACAGGGATCTGGGGCCAACGTCCTGACTTTC.

This chain connects TRBV6-1 to TRBJ1-3; D unclear. V lost 4 bases, J lost 1 base, and 8 bases lay in between. This CDR3 is built from 14 residues. In germline, CDR1 is MNHNS, CDR2 SASEGT. CDR3 amino acids: CASSAPPSGNTIYF. The CDR3 DNA is TGTGCCAGCAGTGCCCCTCCTTCTGGAAACACCATATATTTT.

The chain links TRBV6-5 to TRBJ1-1, with 7 bases aligning to TRBD1. The germline gives CDR1 MNHEY, CDR2 SVGAGI. The V gene end was trimmed by 5 bases and the J gene end by 7 bases; junction bases not matched to a gene: 4. CDR3 size: 12 residues. CDR3 region: CASSRTGDEAFF. DNA for the CDR3: TGTGCCAGCAGTAGAACAGGGGATGAAGCTTTCTTT.

V gene TRBV21-1 combines with J gene TRBJ2-7; TRBD2 reflects the table's D call only, with no check against the DNA. TRBV21-1 is annotated as a pseudogene. The CDR3 is 16 residues long. CDR3 nucleotides: TGTGCCAGCAGCAAAGAGCCAGCGGGAGGCTCCTACGAGCAGTACTTC. It specifies CASSKEPAGGSYEQYF.

The V gene is TRBV6-1, the J gene TRBJ1-2; the match to TRBD1 covers 12 bases. Germline V gives CDR1 MNHNS, CDR2 SASEGT. The trim removed 6 bases at V and 8 bases at J, leaving 10 bases unmatched. The CDR3 loop spans 15 amino acids. The CDR3 loop is CASSPEGTGGLGYTF. Here the CDR3 DNA reads TGTGCCAGCAGCCCCGAGGGGACAGGGGGCTTGGGCTACACCTTC.

The V gene is TRBV7-2, the J gene TRBJ1-1; D might be TRBD1 (5 bases). Looked up from germline, CDR1 is SGHTA and CDR2 is FQGNSA. The CDR3 contains 15 residues. V was shortened by 4 bases and J by 5 bases, with 17 bases between the two germline ends. The CDR3 region is CASSSGTAGGTEAFF. Here the CDR3 DNA reads TGTGCCAGCAGCTCCGGGACGGCCGGGGGAACTGAAGCTTTCTTT.

The chain combines TRBV7-9 with TRBJ1-5; no definite D call. The CDR3 runs to 13 residues. The germline gives CDR1 SEHNR, CDR2 FQNEAQ (reference sequence). V was clipped by 1 base and J by 7 bases, with 8 bases between them. CDR3 residues: CASSLVSGQPQHF. The CDR3 DNA is TGTGCCAGCAGCTTAGTTTCAGGACAGCCCCAGCATTTT.

The chain combines TRBV27 with TRBJ2-7; D gene ambiguous. CDR1 and CDR2 (germline): MNHEY, SMNVEV (reference sequence). CDR3 length: 13 residues. Trimming cost V 10 bases and J 7 bases, with 20 bases left between them. CDR3 DNA: TGTGCCACAGCCCCGACTGATCGCGGAGAGCAGTACTTC. Protein: CATAPTDRGEQYF.

This chain connects TRBV2 to TRBJ1-6; 9 positions match TRBD1. The CDR3 spans 14 residues. With V trimmed by 5 bases and J by 9 bases, 5 bases remained unmatched. Germline loops: CDR1 SNHLY, CDR2 FYNNEI. The CDR3 here is CASSTTGGLSPLHF. The CDR3, as DNA: TGTGCCAGCAGTACGACAGGGGGTCTTTCACCCCTCCACTTT.

J is TRBJ2-7 and V is TRBV5-6; TRBD2 agrees at 10 bases. J gave up 2 bases and V 3 bases, and 11 bases lay outside the gene matches. The germline V gene has CDR1 SGHDT and CDR2 YYEEEE. There are 17 residues in the CDR3. The CDR3 nucleotides are TGTGCCAGCAGCTCTTTTTTACTAGCGGGAAGCCCCTACGAGCAGTACTTC. This codes for CASSSFLLAGSPYEQYF.

The DNA of the CDR3 is TGCGCCAGCAGCGTCGGTTGGGAGGTGAAGACCCAGTACTTC. This encodes CASSVGWEVKTQYF. The chain is built from TRBV4-1 and TRBJ2-5, with D possibly matching TRBD2 (6 bases). The germline V gene encodes CDR1 MGHRA and CDR2 YSYEKL. The CDR3 consists of 14 residues. Between the trimmed V and J ends, which lost 5 bases and 6 bases, there was a span of 16 bases.

This clone is a singleton in its sample. This chain links TRBV7-9 with TRBJ1-2; D is perhaps TRBD1 (6 bases). The V gene's germline CDR1 is SEHNR and CDR2 FQNEAQ (reference sequence). This CDR3 has 15 residues. Trimming took off 3 bases at V and 4 bases at J, with 15 bases between the two ends. The CDR3 loop reads CASSFPDSKIYGYTF. Written as DNA, the CDR3 is TGTGCCAGCAGCTTCCCGGACAGTAAGATCTATGGCTACACCTTC.

This clone was observed a few times. V usage is TRBV4-1 and J usage is TRBJ1-5; D is uncertain. The CDR3 has 15 residues. Germline V gives CDR1 MGHRA, CDR2 YSYEKL. The V end lost 0 bases, the J end lost 4 bases, and 10 bases lay between the germline ends. The CDR3, as DNA: TGCGCCAGCAGCCAAGATTCCCCGGGTAATCAGCCCCAGCATTTT. Translating gives CASSQDSPGNQPQHF.